This T cell receptor (beta chain) stems from a study of blood T cell repertoires in COVID-19. V lost 8 bases and J 2 bases, leaving 19 bases between the germline ends. The CDR3 runs 15 residues. Germline CDR1 SGHAT, CDR2 FQDESV (reference sequence). The method was immunoSEQ multiplex PCR; TCRdb's version includes in-frame clones alone and lacks a portion of them. This sample has over 130,000 clones; 65% to 90% occur once, and the top ten carry roughly 3%. The receptor was isolated from a man aged 70-80 years with acute or convalescent COVID-19. V usage is TRBV11-1 and J usage is TRBJ2-7, with a weak D call TRBD1 (6 bases). Sequenced: peripheral blood. CDR3 coding DNA: TGTGCCAGCGCTCTCACCCCAGGGGCTGCCTACGAGCAGTACTTC. Translation gives CASALTPGAAYEQYF. The variable domain in full, completed from reference TRBV11-1 and TRBJ2-7, reads EAEVAQSPRYKITEKSQAVAFWCDPISGHATLYWYRQILGQGPELLVQFQDESVVDDSQLPKDRFSAERLKGVDSTLKIQPAELGDSAMYLCASALTPGAAYEQYFGPGTRLTVT.